The 11 T cell receptor beta chains presented below share a single source sample, sequenced in a study of post-analysis software for immune sequencing data. Study results and limitations: Controls showed lower frequencies than patients for 4 or 5 TRBV segments, and TRBV5-6, TRBV5-1 and TRBV20-1 were among these.

TCR beta cDNA libraries had unique molecular identifiers. TCRdb reprocessed the PCR reads via MiXCR and lists one record per CDR3 protein. Of about half a million distinct CDR3 sequences listed, 34% were seen once; the top ten hold 4.5% to 7.5%. What these receptors recognize is not known. Sequencing used blood. These receptors were collected from a girl under 18 with multiple sclerosis.

This clonotype was seen more than once but under ten times. V is TRBV3-1 and J is TRBJ1-2, with 8 bases matching TRBD1. Germline V gene lookup returns CDR1 LGHDT and CDR2 YNNKEL (reference sequence). This CDR3 is 13 amino acids long. V shed 2 bases, J shed 7 bases, and the junction held 3 bases outside the gene matches. CDR3 region: CASSQSGGAGYTF. For the CDR3, the DNA is TGTGCCAGCAGCCAATCAGGGGGCGCTGGCTACACCTTC.

This chain links TRBV5-1 with TRBJ2-5, with 12 bases lining up with TRBD1. Per the germline V gene, CDR1 is SGHRS and CDR2 is YFSETQ. Unmatched junction bases numbered 5, after V lost 3 bases and J lost 5 bases. CDR3 length: 15 residues. DNA for the CDR3: TGCGCCAGCAGCTCGGGGACAGGGGGCATCGAGACCCAGTACTTC. Amino acid sequence: CASSSGTGGIETQYF.

The V call is TRBV20-1, the J call TRBJ1-4, with TRBD1 identical over 9 bases. CDR1 is DFQATT and CDR2 is SNEGSKA in the germline V gene (reference sequence). Unmatched junction bases numbered 10, after V lost 6 bases and J lost 2 bases. The length of the CDR3 is 16 residues. This CDR3 reads CSATTGGAGTNEKLFF. The CDR3, as DNA: TGCAGTGCAACAACAGGGGGCGCTGGGACTAATGAAAAACTGTTTTTT.

The V and J genes are TRBV20-1 and TRBJ1-2, with D tentatively TRBD1 (6 bases). Trimming left V 6 bases short and J 4 bases short, with 27 bases between. Per the germline V gene, CDR1 is DFQATT and CDR2 is SNEGSKA (reference sequence). This CDR3 region has 17 residues. DNA of the CDR3: TGCAGTGCCCCTCCTGGGGGACACACGGGGGGTGCCTATGGCTACACCTTC. It specifies CSAPPGGHTGGAYGYTF.

This chain links TRBV10-3 with TRBJ1-2, with 10 nucleotides matching TRBD1. The CDR3 totals 14 residues. Germline CDR1 and CDR2: ENHRY and SYGVKD. V was clipped by 3 bases and J by 5 bases; unmatched bases: 3. The DNA of the CDR3 is TGTGCCATCAGTGATGGGGACAGGGGTTATGGCTACACCTTC. Its translation: CAISDGDRGYGYTF.

The DNA of the CDR3 is TGTGCCAGCAGGGGGACAGGGAATTTTAATGAGCAGTTCTTC. It is translated as CASRGTGNFNEQFF. The chain recombines TRBV6-2 or TRBV6-3 with TRBJ2-1, with 9 nucleotides matching TRBD1. Losses at the gene ends were 6 bases for V and 7 bases for J; bases not matched to a gene: 7. The CDR3 loop spans 14 amino acids. The V gene's germline CDR1 is MNHEY and CDR2 SVGEGT.

This chain links TRBV10-1 with TRBJ2-1; 10 nucleotides agree with TRBD2. The V gene's germline CDR1 is WNHNN and CDR2 SYGVQD (reference sequence). With V trimmed by 2 bases and J by 1 base, 5 bases remained unmatched. The CDR3 runs 17 residues. The CDR3 protein is CASSELAGAGSYNEQFF. In DNA, the CDR3 is TGCGCCAGCAGTGAGCTAGCGGGGGCTGGGTCCTACAATGAGCAGTTCTTC.

This clonotype was detected a few times. The chain links TRBV20-1 to TRBJ2-1, with D perhaps TRBD1 (5 bases). The CDR3 extends over 15 amino acids. Germline assignment: CDR1 DFQATT and CDR2 SNEGSKA (reference sequence). V was pared by 2 bases and J by 4 bases, with 15 bases between. The CDR3 coding sequence is TGCAGTGCTAGAAGAAGGGGTGATCGGTACAATGAGCAGTTCTTC. Amino acids: CSARRRGDRYNEQFF.

This chain links TRBV5-1 with TRBJ2-5, with 7 positions matching TRBD1. The germline CDR1 and CDR2 sequences are SGHRS and YFSETQ. V shed 4 bases, J shed 4 bases, and the junction held 7 bases outside the gene matches. This CDR3 has 14 residues. Here the CDR3 DNA reads TGCGCCAGCAGCGTTCGACAGGGCGGAGAGACCCAGTACTTC. It yields the protein CASSVRQGGETQYF.

CDR3 protein: CASSFALAGYYEQYF. The CDR3 DNA follows: TGTGCCAGCAGCTTTGCCCTAGCGGGGTATTACGAGCAGTACTTC. The chain recombines TRBV12-3 or TRBV12-4 with TRBJ2-7; 9 bases fit TRBD2. The CDR3 runs 15 residues. The V and J ends lost 6 bases and 4 bases, in that order; junction bases with no gene match: 10.

The chain employs TRBV7-9 and TRBJ2-7; D is uncertain. The CDR3 loop spans 13 amino acids. The V end was cut by 2 bases, the J end by 5 bases, with 10 bases between. In germline, CDR1 is SEHNR, CDR2 FQNEAQ (reference sequence). The CDR3, as DNA: TGTGCCAGCAGCTTAAGTGCCCTCGACGAGCAGTACTTC. As protein: CASSLSALDEQYF.